This TCR beta chain was sequenced in a study of shared clonotypes between healthy human individuals. About the study: Plates per donor: three CD4 naive, three CD4 memory, two CD8 naive, one CD8 memory. Study-level findings and limits: All-four-donor shared clonotypes had higher generation probabilities than non-shared clonotypes did.

Authors' processing steps: Filtering of immunoSEQ junctional sequences could not match full-length read filtering. Assay used: immunoSEQ multiplex PCR; TCRdb lists only in-frame clones, some missing. The V and J calls and clone size were taken over from that table, and D and trimming were inferred from the DNA. In the table there are roughly 1,100,000 clones, approximately 70% of which are singletons. Per the germline V gene, CDR1 is MDHEN and CDR2 is SYDVKM. Trimming left V 2 bases short and J 10 bases short, with 12 bases between. The CDR3 is 14 residues long. Worth noting for this clone: Its antigen is as yet unknown.

Material: memory CD4+ T cells sorted from blood. Subset defined: CD45RA-negative fraction. This TCR came from a man aged 18 to 30 in good health. The V gene is TRBV28, the J gene TRBJ1-6; D remains ambiguous. This chain's CDR3 is CASSLGRGESPLHF. CDR3 nucleotides: TGTGCCAGCAGTTTAGGGCGCGGGGAGTCACCCCTCCACTTT. Full variable domain (missing parts from reference TRBV28 and TRBJ1-6): DVKVTQSSRYLVKRTGEKVFLECVQDMDHENMFWYRQDPGLGLRLIYFSYDVKMKEKGDIPEGYSVSREKKERFSLILESASTNQTSMYLCASSLGRGESPLHFGNGTRLTVT.